A single sample gave rise to the 15 T cell receptor delta chains below, sequenced in a study of Vδ1+ human thymocytes. The study, taken as a whole, reports: Highly polyclonal TRG and TRD repertoires with Gaussian CDR3 length distributions appeared in thymus.

RNA was extracted from the cells and then reverse transcribed. The CDR3 regions were amplified by multiplex PCR from V-gene primers to a constant-region primer. TCRdb redid clone calling on the multiplex PCR reads using CATT. The profile shows about 50,000 delta-chain clones, more than 12% of them singletons. These receptors' targets are unknown. The specimen was Vdelta1+ gamma-delta thymocytes from the thymus. Subset given: FACS-sorted CD3+ TCRalphabeta- TCRVdelta1+ TCRVdelta2- thymocytes. These receptors were collected from a girl under three years old who had congenital heart surgery.

J is TRDJ1 and V is TRDV1, with 9 bases fitting TRDD3. Germline V gene lookup returns CDR1 TSWWSYY and CDR2 QGS. After removal of 2 bases from V and 0 bases from J, the junction contained 19 bases not matched to a gene. The CDR3 runs to 21 residues. The CDR3 reads CALGEVPTESLGDINTDKLIF. As DNA, the CDR3 is TGTGCTCTTGGGGAAGTTCCTACGGAATCATTGGGGGATATAAACACCGATAAACTCATCTTT.

This clone was seen a single time. J is TRDJ1 and V is TRDV1; D not resolved. V lost 0 bases, J lost 4 bases, and 15 bases lay in between. Germline V gene lookup returns CDR1 TSWWSYY and CDR2 QGS. There are 16 residues in the CDR3. CDR3 nucleotide sequence: TGTGCTCTTGGGGAACTAAATCTGCTTATCGTCGATAAACTCATCTTT. Translated: CALGELNLLIVDKLIF.

The rearrangement links TRDV1 to TRDJ1; D gene ambiguous. With 4 bases removed from V and 5 bases from J, the gap between germline ends came to 23 bases. Germline lookup yields CDR1 TSWWSYY and CDR2 QGS. The CDR3 sequence is 17 residues long. CDR3 nucleotides: TGTGCTCTTGGGGGTGTTACCGGTGAGAGGTCGTCGGATAAACTCATCTTT. Its protein is CALGGVTGERSSDKLIF.

The chain employs TRDV1 and TRDJ1, with 9 bases matching TRDD3. This CDR3 spans 20 amino acids. The J segment lost 0 bases and the V segment lost 4 bases, leaving 18 bases of the junction unmatched. Germline CDR1 reads TSWWSYY; CDR2 reads QGS. The CDR3 coding sequence is TGTGCTCTTGGGGTCCTCCCCGGAATTGCACTGGGGGACTACACCGATAAACTCATCTTT. Translating it yields CALGVLPGIALGDYTDKLIF.

In its sample, this clone was seen a few times. The chain is built from TRDV1 and TRDJ1; D perhaps matches TRDD3 (6 bases). V was trimmed by 3 bases and J by 0 bases, leaving 23 bases between them. This CDR3 has 19 residues. Germline assignment: CDR1 TSWWSYY and CDR2 QGS. CDR3 in DNA: TGTGCTCTTGGGGATCTTAACACGGGGGGACCAGAATACACCGATAAACTCATCTTT. This encodes CALGDLNTGGPEYTDKLIF.

The chain employs TRDV1 and TRDJ1, with D perhaps being TRDD1 or TRDD3 (5 bases each). Trimming took off 3 bases at V and 0 bases at J, with 20 bases between the two ends. The CDR3 has 18 amino acids. Germline CDR1 and CDR2: TSWWSYY and QGS. The CDR3 reads CALGEPRNLGFNTDKLIF. The CDR3 DNA reads TGTGCTCTTGGGGAGCCGAGAAATCTGGGTTTTAACACCGATAAACTCATCTTT.

The chain is built from TRDV1 and TRDJ1, with D hard to call. Trimming took off 4 bases at V and 2 bases at J, with 23 bases between the two ends. Germline V gives CDR1 TSWWSYY, CDR2 QGS. This CDR3 comprises 18 residues. CDR3 amino acids: CALGVSFPEAQPTDKLIF. CDR3 coding DNA: TGTGCTCTTGGGGTTTCGTTCCCCGAAGCGCAACCAACCGATAAACTCATCTTT.

The chain employs TRDV2 and TRDJ1, with TRDD3 matching over 9 bases. Germline V lookup: CDR1 GEAIGNYY, CDR2 EKD. Unmatched junction bases numbered 12, after V lost 2 bases and J lost 0 bases. The CDR3 is made up of 18 amino acids. In DNA, the CDR3 is TGTGCCTGTGACATCACCATTACTGGGGGAACGTACACCGATAAACTCATCTTT. Translation gives CACDITITGGTYTDKLIF.

This clone was seen only a few times. V and J are TRDV1 and TRDJ1; D gene ambiguous. Germline CDR1 TSWWSYY, CDR2 QGS. This CDR3 comprises 17 residues. V shed 4 bases and J shed 0 bases, with 18 bases lying between them. The CDR3 nucleotides read TGTGCTCTTGGGGGAGAAACCTTGGGTGGATACACCGATAAACTCATCTTT. Its protein product is CALGGETLGGYTDKLIF.

This clone was found a few times. V is TRDV1 and J is TRDJ1; 7 nucleotides match TRDD3. J was trimmed by 0 bases and V by 5 bases; bases with no gene match: 6. Per the germline V gene, CDR1 is TSWWSYY and CDR2 is QGS. The CDR3 has 15 amino acids. CDR3 DNA: TGTGCTCTTGGGTGCCGGATACGGAACACCGATAAACTCATCTTT. Translation: CALGCRIRNTDKLIF.

This clone has only a few counts. The V gene is TRDV1, the J gene TRDJ1, with 13 bases aligning to TRDD3. This CDR3 has 24 residues. Germline V gives CDR1 TSWWSYY, CDR2 QGS. J gave up 0 bases and V 1 base, and 23 bases lay outside the gene matches. CDR3 coding DNA: TGTGCTCTTGGGGAACCCGTTTCTTCCTCATGCCTACTGGGGGATACGCGGTACACCGATAAACTCATCTTT. Its protein product is CALGEPVSSSCLLGDTRYTDKLIF.

This clone showed up just a few times. V usage is TRDV2 and J usage is TRDJ1; 9 positions match TRDD3. V shed 4 bases, J shed 0 bases, and the junction held 26 bases outside the gene matches. The CDR3 sequence is 22 residues long. Germline V lookup: CDR1 GEAIGNYY, CDR2 EKD. The CDR3 region is CACETGAKGIRTYKSDTDKLIF. The CDR3 DNA sequence: TGTGCCTGTGAAACGGGGGCTAAGGGGATACGCACATATAAAAGCGACACCGATAAACTCATCTTT.

The chain joins TRDV1 to TRDJ1; TRDD3 matches at 10 bases. V lost 3 bases to trimming and J lost 0 bases; unmatched junction nucleotides: 31. CDR1 and CDR2 (germline): TSWWSYY, QGS. CDR3 length equals 25 residues. CDR3 DNA: TGTGCTCTTGGGGAGCCCACTTATCCTAGGACCCCGTACTGGGGGATGTCCGGGCACACCGATAAACTCATCTTT. Its protein is CALGEPTYPRTPYWGMSGHTDKLIF.

The J gene is TRDJ1, the V gene TRDV1, with D perhaps TRDD2 (9 bases). The CDR3 is made up of 25 amino acids. Germline V CDR1 and CDR2: TSWWSYY, QGS. V lost 4 bases, J lost 0 bases, and 42 bases lay in between. CDR3 coding DNA: TGTGCTCTTGGGGGGGTATCCTTCCTACCTCCTAACATTGAACTAGAACTGGGGGACACCGATAAACTCATCTTT. Amino acids: CALGGVSFLPPNIELELGDTDKLIF.

The chain recombines TRDV1 with TRDJ1, with D possibly matching TRDD3 (5 bases). V was pared by 2 bases and J by 1 base, with 11 bases between. This CDR3 contains 15 residues. CDR1 TSWWSYY and CDR2 QGS come from the germline V gene. The CDR3 loop reads CALGEGGTSTDKLIF. In nucleotides, the CDR3 is TGTGCTCTTGGGGAAGGGGGTACCTCCACCGATAAACTCATCTTT.